This T cell receptor (beta chain) was found in a study of OX40 agonist ivuxolimab in advanced cancers. There are 14 residues in the CDR3. Trimming removed 3 bases at V and 3 bases at J, with 13 bases between. The germline gives CDR1 SGDLS, CDR2 YYNGEE. Generated by immunoSEQ multiplex PCR, the TCRdb table keeps only in-frame clones and is missing some. The table records about 45,000 clones, approximately 91% of them present only once. The sequence derives from an adult with an advanced solid tumor such as melanoma, head and neck, liver or kidney cancer. V and J are TRBV9 and TRBJ2-7, with D maybe TRBD2 (6 bases). The input for sequencing was CD4+ or CD8+ T cells sorted from blood, taken in a trial of the OX40 agonist ivuxolimab. This chain's CDR3 is CASSARAGSYEQYF. Here the CDR3 DNA reads TGTGCCAGCAGCGCGAGGGCGGGGAGCTACGAGCAGTACTTC. Full variable domain (missing parts from reference TRBV9 and TRBJ2-7): DSGVTQTPKHLITATGQRVTLRCSPRSGDLSVYWYQQSLDQGLQFLIQYYNGEERAKGNILERFSAQQFPDLHSELNLSSLELGDSALYFCASSARAGSYEQYFGPGTRLTVT.